This T cell receptor (beta chain) originates from a study of blood T cells in healthy people across ages. Regarding the study as a whole: Researchers judged that diversity estimates from one million T cells fell short of true values. A greater number of naive CD4+ cells and higher diversity distinguished long-lived donors from aged donors.

The V and J ends lost 7 bases and 0 bases respectively, with 28 bases between them. This CDR3 contains 19 residues. Germline CDR1 and CDR2: SGHRS and YFSETQ. Turning to this clonotype: Its antigen is not identified.

Primers used in a second PCR of roughly 6 to 11 cycles were a sample-barcoded 5' primer and a J-beta primer mix. The yield of each sample was at least 2.5 million CDR3-containing paired-end reads. In TCRdb, the 5' RACE reads were re-called with MiXCR into one record per CDR3 protein. Found here are 1.2 million to 1.5 million distinct CDR3 sequences, roughly 59% of them singletons; the top ten hold under 8.5%. The sample was blood. The chain has TRBV5-1 and TRBJ1-1; the D gene is possibly TRBD1 (5 bases). The receptor was isolated from a man aged 18 to 30 in good health. CDR3 residues: CASRLPPNRMDTMNTEAFF. The CDR3 region has the DNA TGCGCCAGCCGGCTCCCCCCTAACAGGATGGACACCATGAACACTGAAGCTTTCTTT.